This TCR beta chain was obtained from a study of blood T cells in healthy people across ages. Study conclusions and caveats: Unsorted PBMCs blocked a conclusive comparison of naive and antigen-experienced cells. Donors of long life had a larger count of naive CD4+ cells and greater diversity than aged donors. Per million T cells, TCR beta diversity dropped roughly linearly as age increased.

Healthy Caucasian individuals from Russia aged about 6 to 100 served as donors. CDR1 is SNHLY and CDR2 is FYNNEI in the germline V gene. CDR3 length equals 15 residues. V lost 8 bases and J 0 bases, leaving 11 bases between the germline ends. It was with a sample-barcoded 5' primer and a J-beta primer mix that a second PCR of roughly 7 to 11 cycles was run. TCRdb re-called the 5' RACE reads with MiXCR, one entry per CDR3 protein. The profile shows around 750,000 distinct CDR3 sequences, roughly 50% of them singletons. About this clonotype: Its specificity is unknown.

The TCR sequence derives from an elderly man in good health. The gene calls are TRBV2 and TRBJ1-6; tentatively, D is TRBD1 (6 bases). Specimen: blood. In DNA, the CDR3 is TGTGCCAGCGGAGACAGGAGCTCCTATAATTCACCCCTCCACTTT. Its translation is CASGDRSSYNSPLHF.